These 14 T cell receptor beta chains share one sample of origin, sequenced in a study of vaccination effects on CD4 cells after COVID-19. The assay was immunoSEQ multiplex PCR, and TCRdb's table has in-frame clones only and misses some. The sample contains tens of thousands of clones, 65% to 85% of which appear only once. Ahead of sequencing, the ViraFEST assay grew antigen-specific CD4+ T cells using viral peptide pools. Upon completion of under eleven days in culture, CD4+ T cells were isolated. This person caught SARS-CoV-2 sometime from March to December 2020, and PCR testing confirmed the infection. No antigen has been assigned to these receptors. Sample: CD4+ T cells from PBMCs cultured with HCoV-NL63 spike peptides, taken before COVID-19 vaccination. Receptors were obtained from a human donor who had a prior SARS-CoV-2 infection.

In its sample, this clone was seen a few times. The gene calls are TRBV7-9 and TRBJ2-7; D uncertain. CDR1 and CDR2 from the germline V gene are SEHNR and FQNEAQ (reference sequence). V was clipped by 5 bases and J by 0 bases, with 11 bases between them. The CDR3 loop spans 14 amino acids. CDR3 protein: CASSAGVDSYEQYF. For the CDR3, the DNA is TGTGCCAGCAGCGCCGGTGTGGACTCCTACGAGCAGTACTTC. Full variable domain (outside the CDR3, taken from reference TRBV7-9 and TRBJ2-7): DTGVSQNPRHKITKRGQNVTFRCDPISEHNRLYWYRQTLGQGPEFLTYFQNEAQLEKSRLLSDRFSAERPKGSFSTLEIQRTEQGDSAMYLCASSAGVDSYEQYFGPGTRLTVT.

This chain links TRBV21-1 with TRBJ1-5; TRBD1, the table's D call, lacks a check against the DNA. TRBV21-1 is noted as a pseudogene. The CDR3 consists of 16 residues. CDR3 sequence (DNA): TGTGCCAGCAGCAAAGAGGCGGGACAGGGGGATGAGCCCCAGCATTTT. It codes for CASSKEAGQGDEPQHF.

This clone was found a few times. The J gene is TRBJ1-2, the V gene TRBV29-1, with TRBD1 identical over 8 bases. Germline CDR1 is SQVTM and CDR2 is ANQGSEA. The CDR3 has 13 amino acids. Unmatched junction bases numbered 7, after V lost 6 bases and J lost 4 bases. The CDR3 region is CSVLGQGLYGYTF. The CDR3 coding sequence is TGCAGCGTCCTAGGACAGGGCCTCTATGGCTACACCTTC.

The genes are TRBV5-1 and TRBJ2-3; D is tentatively TRBD1 or TRBD2 (5 bases each). The CDR3 loop spans 15 amino acids. CDR1 and CDR2 (germline): SGHRS, YFSETQ. The germline V and J ends were trimmed by 3 bases and 5 bases, with 16 bases remaining between them. The CDR3 protein is CASSYTGTLVDTQYF. CDR3 bases: TGCGCCAGCAGCTACACCGGGACGCTTGTAGATACGCAGTATTTT.

The V gene is TRBV18, the J gene TRBJ2-2; TRBD1 is a possible D gene (6 bases). V was pared by 3 bases and J by 5 bases, with 10 bases between. The CDR3 covers 14 residues. Germline-derived CDR1 and CDR2 are KGHSH and LQKENI. CDR3 in DNA: TGTGCCAGCTCACCGTTAACAGGGACCGGGGAGCTGTTTTTT. This sequence encodes CASSPLTGTGELFF.

The chain employs TRBV7-2 and TRBJ2-7; weak D call: TRBD2 (6 bases). The germline V and J ends were trimmed by 0 bases and 4 bases, with 13 bases remaining between them. This CDR3 comprises 15 residues. Per the germline V gene, CDR1 is SGHTA and CDR2 is FQGNSA. DNA for the CDR3: TGTGCCAGCAGCTTAGCGTTCGGGAGCCAATACGAGCAGTACTTC. This codes for CASSLAFGSQYEQYF.

The rearrangement links TRBV6-5 to TRBJ2-3; possible D gene TRBD1, 5 bases. CDR1 is MNHEY and CDR2 is SVGAGI in the germline V gene. This CDR3 comprises 14 residues. V was cut by 8 bases and J by 3 bases, with 15 bases left in between. The CDR3 region is CASSALDSTDTQYF. CDR3 DNA: TGTGCCAGCTCTGCGCTAGACAGTACAGATACGCAGTATTTT.

In its sample, this clone was seen once. The V gene is TRBV6-5, the J gene TRBJ2-3; no clear D. Trimming stripped 7 bases from V and 4 bases from J, with 12 bases between. The CDR3 totals 13 residues. From germline, CDR1 is MNHEY and CDR2 SVGAGI. CDR3 nucleotide sequence: TGTGCCAGCAACCTACCCCCGTCAGATACGCAGTATTTT. Translating it yields CASNLPPSDTQYF.

The V call is TRBV18, the J call TRBJ1-3; tentatively, D is TRBD1 (6 bases). The V gene's germline CDR1 is KGHSH and CDR2 LQKENI. V was cut by 6 bases and J by 2 bases, with 14 bases left in between. The CDR3 loop spans 15 amino acids. The CDR3 region is CASSPDSFAGNTIYF. The CDR3 DNA reads TGTGCCAGCTCCCCGGACAGTTTCGCTGGAAACACCATATATTTT. The entire variable domain, with the rest obtained from reference TRBV18 and TRBJ1-3, is as follows: NAGVMQNPRHLVRRRGQEARLRCSPMKGHSHVYWYRQLPEEGLKFMVYLQKENIIDESGMPKERFSAEFPKEGPSILRIQQVVRGDSAAYFCASSPDSFAGNTIYFGEGSWLTVV.

This clone was seen a handful of times. The genes are TRBV6-5 and TRBJ2-2; TRBD1 matches at 7 bases. V gave up 10 bases and J gave up 1 base; unmatched junction bases: 3. The germline V gene encodes CDR1 MNHEY and CDR2 SVGAGI. CDR3 length: 13 amino acids. CDR3 region: CATRGRNTGELFF. CDR3 in DNA: TGTGCCACGAGGGGGCGGAACACCGGGGAGCTGTTTTTT.

In its sample, this clone was seen a few times. The V and J genes are TRBV9 and TRBJ1-2, with 7 bases that match TRBD1. V shed 7 bases and J 7 bases; nucleotides not matched to a gene: 16. Germline assignment: CDR1 SGDLS and CDR2 YYNGEE. The CDR3 extends over 15 amino acids. CDR3 sequence: CASAALGTEVAGYTF. The CDR3, as DNA: TGTGCCAGCGCGGCGTTGGGGACAGAAGTAGCTGGCTACACCTTC.

This CDR3 reads CASSLSAQGGFPYEQYF. CDR3 in DNA: TGCGCCAGCAGCTTGAGTGCGCAGGGTGGTTTCCCCTACGAGCAGTACTTC. The chain is built from TRBV5-1 and TRBJ2-7; D may be TRBD1 (5 bases). The CDR3 extends over 17 amino acids. The V gene lost 1 base and the J gene lost 2 bases, with 19 bases spanning the gap. Germline CDR1 is SGHRS and CDR2 is YFSETQ.

The rearrangement links TRBV2 to TRBJ2-5; D not resolved. Germline V gene lookup returns CDR1 SNHLY and CDR2 FYNNEI. This CDR3 spans 12 amino acids. The V gene lost 6 bases and the J gene lost 2 bases, with 7 bases spanning the gap. The CDR3 reads CASSLLQETQYF. The CDR3 coding sequence is TGTGCCAGCAGCCTCCTACAAGAGACCCAGTACTTC.

V and J are TRBV7-3 and TRBJ2-3, with TRBD2 as a possible D gene (5 bases). This CDR3 is 16 amino acids long. The ends were cut back, 2 bases at V and 2 bases at J, with 14 bases in the middle. CDR1 SGHTA and CDR2 FQGTGA come from the germline V gene. The CDR3 loop reads CASSLFSRGPTDTQYF. The CDR3 nucleotides are TGTGCCAGCAGCTTATTTTCCCGCGGGCCCACAGATACGCAGTATTTT.